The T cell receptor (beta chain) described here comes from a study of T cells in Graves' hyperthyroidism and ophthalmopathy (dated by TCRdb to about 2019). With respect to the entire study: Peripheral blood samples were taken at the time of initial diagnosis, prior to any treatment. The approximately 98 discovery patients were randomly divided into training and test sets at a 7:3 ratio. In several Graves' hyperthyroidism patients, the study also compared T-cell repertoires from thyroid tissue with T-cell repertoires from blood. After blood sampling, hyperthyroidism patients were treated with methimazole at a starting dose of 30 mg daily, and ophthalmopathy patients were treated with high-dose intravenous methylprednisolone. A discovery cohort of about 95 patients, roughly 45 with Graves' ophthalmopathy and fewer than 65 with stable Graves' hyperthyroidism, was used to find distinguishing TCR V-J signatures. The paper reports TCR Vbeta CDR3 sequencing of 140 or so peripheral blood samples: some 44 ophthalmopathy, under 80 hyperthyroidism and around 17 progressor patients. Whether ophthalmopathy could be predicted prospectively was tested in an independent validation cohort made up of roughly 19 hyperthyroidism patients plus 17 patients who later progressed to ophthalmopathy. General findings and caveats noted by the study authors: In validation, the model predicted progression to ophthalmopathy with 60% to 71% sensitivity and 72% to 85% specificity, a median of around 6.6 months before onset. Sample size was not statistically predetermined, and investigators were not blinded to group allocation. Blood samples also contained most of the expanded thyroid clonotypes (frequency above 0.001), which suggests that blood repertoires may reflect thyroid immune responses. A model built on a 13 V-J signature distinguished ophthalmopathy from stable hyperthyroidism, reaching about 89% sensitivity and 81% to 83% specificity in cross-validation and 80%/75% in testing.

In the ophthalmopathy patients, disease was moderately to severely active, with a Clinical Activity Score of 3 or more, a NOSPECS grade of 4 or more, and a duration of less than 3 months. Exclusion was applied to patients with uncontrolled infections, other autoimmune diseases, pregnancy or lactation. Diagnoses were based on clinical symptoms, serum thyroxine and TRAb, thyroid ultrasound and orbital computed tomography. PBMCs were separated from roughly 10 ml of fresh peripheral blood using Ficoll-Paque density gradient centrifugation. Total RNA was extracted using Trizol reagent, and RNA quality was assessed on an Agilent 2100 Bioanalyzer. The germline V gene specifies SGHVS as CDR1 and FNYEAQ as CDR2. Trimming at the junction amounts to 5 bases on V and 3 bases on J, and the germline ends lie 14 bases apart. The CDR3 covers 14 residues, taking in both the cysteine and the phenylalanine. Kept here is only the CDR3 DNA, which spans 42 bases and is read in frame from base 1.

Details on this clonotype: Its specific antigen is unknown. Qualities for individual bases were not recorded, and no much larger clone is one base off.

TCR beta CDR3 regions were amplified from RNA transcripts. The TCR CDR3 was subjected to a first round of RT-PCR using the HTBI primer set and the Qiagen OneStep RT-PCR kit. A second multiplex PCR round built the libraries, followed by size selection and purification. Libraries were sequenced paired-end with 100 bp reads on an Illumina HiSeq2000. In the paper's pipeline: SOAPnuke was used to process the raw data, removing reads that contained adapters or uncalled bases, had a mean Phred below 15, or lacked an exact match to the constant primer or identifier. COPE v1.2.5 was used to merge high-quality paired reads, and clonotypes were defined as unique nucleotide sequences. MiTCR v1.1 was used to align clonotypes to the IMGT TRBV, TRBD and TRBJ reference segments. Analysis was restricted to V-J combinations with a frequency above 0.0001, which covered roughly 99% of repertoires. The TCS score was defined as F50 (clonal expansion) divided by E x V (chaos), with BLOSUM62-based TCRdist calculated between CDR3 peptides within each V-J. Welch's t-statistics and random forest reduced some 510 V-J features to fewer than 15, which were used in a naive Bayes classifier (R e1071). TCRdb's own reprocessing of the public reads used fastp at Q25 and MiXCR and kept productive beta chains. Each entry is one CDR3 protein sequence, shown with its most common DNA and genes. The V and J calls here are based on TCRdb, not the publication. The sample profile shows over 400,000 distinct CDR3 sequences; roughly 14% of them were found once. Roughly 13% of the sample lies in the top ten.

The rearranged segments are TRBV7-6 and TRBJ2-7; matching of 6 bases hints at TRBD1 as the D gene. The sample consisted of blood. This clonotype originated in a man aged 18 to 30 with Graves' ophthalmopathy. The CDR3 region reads CASSARTENYEQYF. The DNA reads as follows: TGTGCCAGCAGCGCCCGGACAGAGAACTACGAGCAGTACTTC.